This TCR beta chain was sequenced during a study of shared clonotypes between healthy human individuals. Study in general: Donor ages ranged 18 to 49 years: a couple of women, three men.

General study results and limits: Sharing of clonotypes among donors was expected to vary with sequencing depth. The low donor count limited represented genetic and exposure-history diversity.

Notes on this clone: What it recognizes is unknown.

Germline loops: CDR1 MDHEN, CDR2 SYDVKM. J gave up 5 bases and V 6 bases, and 13 bases lay outside the gene matches. The CDR3 sequence is 17 residues long. When replicate PCRs were run on unsorted PBMC, they used roughly 270 ng DNA, approximately 30,000 T cell genomes. Assay used: immunoSEQ multiplex PCR; TCRdb lists only in-frame clones, some missing. The data contain approximately 510,000 clones, 60% to 85% of them singletons. This TCR was sampled from a woman aged 40 to 49 in good health. Some clones in this sample may be carry-over from other donors' samples. The source material was PBMCs. V is TRBV28 and J is TRBJ2-2; 9 bases are a match to TRBD1. CDR3 DNA: TGTGCCAGCAGCCAACCCGGACAGGGGAGATCGACCGGGGAGCTGTTTTTT. Translated, it gives CASSQPGQGRSTGELFF.